This TCR beta chain comes out of a study of regulatory T cells in long-lasting Graves disease (dated by TCRdb to the early 2020s). Broadly, across the study: Persistent Graves' disease meant more than 5 years of antithyroid drug treatment with TSH receptor autoantibodies that stayed positive. In the clinical cohort, patients with persistent Graves' disease had used antithyroid drugs for an average of roughly 10 years. TCR sequencing covered some 13 persistent and roughly 20 newly diagnosed Graves' disease patients, approximately 33 samples in total. The study was registered as a clinical trial and conducted in China. This study used TCR sequencing and RNA sequencing of peripheral blood to compare persistent Graves' disease patients against newly diagnosed Graves' disease patients.

Results and caveats for the whole study, not just this receptor: A larger number of public clonotypes was shared among persistent patients (about 2,700) than among newly diagnosed patients (approximately 1,000). Only the TCR beta chain was sequenced and analyzed. Preferential use of TRBV28, TRBJ1-2 and TRBJ2-5 was observed in persistent disease, whereas TRBV20-1 and TRBJ2-1 were favored in newly diagnosed disease. Persistent Graves' disease patients showed lower TCR Shannon entropy and fewer highly expanded clones than newly diagnosed patients, suggesting clonal expansion. Only peripheral blood was studied, because thyroid tissue, the primary lesion, was inaccessible. The small sample size was acknowledged by the authors as a limitation that may reduce accuracy.

This clonotype was counted ten times or more. Its target antigen remains unknown. Per-nucleotide qualities are absent, and no much larger clonotype sits a single base away. In the germline V gene, CDR1 corresponds to SGHTA and CDR2 to FQGNSA. V has 5 bases trimmed and J has 10 bases trimmed; junction bases matching no gene number 7. Taken from cysteine to phenylalanine, the CDR3 has 14 residues. Of the read, only the CDR3 DNA is kept; its 42 bases are in frame from base 1. What this sample's time point label stands for: persistent/refractory GD, antithyroid drugs over 5 years with positive TRAb. For both TCR sequencing and RNA sequencing, RNA was extracted from PBMCs using TRIzol. The diagnosis of Graves' disease was made according to American Thyroid Association guidelines. Patients were recruited from an endocrinology department in Xi'an, China. Each patient gave roughly 8.4 milliliters of peripheral blood, collected in an EDTA anticoagulant tube. Ficoll Paque Plus density gradient separation was used to isolate PBMCs, and no further T cell sorting was performed. An Agilent 2100 Bioanalyzer and agarose gel were used to assess RNA quality, and a NanoDrop 2000 was used to measure RNA concentration.

Library creation used multiplex PCR. The data were produced on an Illumina HiSeq 4000. To build TCR beta libraries, CDR3 regions were amplified by Arm-PCR using iRepertoire HTBI primers. Before sequencing, the PCR products went through gel purification. In the authors' own workflow: A total of fewer than 80 TRBV and some 15 TRBJ segments were identified across samples and were used for gene usage analysis of CDR3 amino acid clonotypes. COPE and FqMerger were used to merge filtered high-quality paired reads into contigs. BLAST was used to align contigs to IMGT TRBV, TRBD and TRBJ reference genes, with CDR3 defined following IMGT. Highly expanded clones were defined as clonotypes with a frequency above 0.1%. Shannon entropy served as the measure of repertoire diversity, while the Gini coefficient captured V-J evenness. A clonotype found in more than one individual was treated as public. The raw public data were reprocessed by TCRdb itself: fastp quality trimming at Q25, MiXCR clonotype calling, in-frame beta chains only. Every distinct CDR3 protein forms one entry, paired with its most common genes and DNA. TCRdb assigned the V and J calls; the authors' analysis was not used. In this sample the table shows about half a million distinct CDR3 sequences, about 22% of which occur a single time. The top ten clones comprise about an eighth of the sample.

The specimen comprised peripheral blood mononuclear cells (PBMCs), sampled when the disease was refractory, from a patient treated with antithyroid drugs. This chain joins TRBV7-2 to TRBJ1-4, with 10 middle bases fitting TRBD1. This TCR came from a female donor with Graves disease. The CDR3 corresponds to CASSMGQGNGKLFF. Here is the DNA: TGTGCCAGCAGCATGGGACAGGGGAACGGAAAACTGTTTTTT.